The 6 T cell receptor beta chains below were found in one sample sequenced in a study of cytomegalovirus exposure and HLA in healthy donors. The repertoire was sequenced with immunoSEQ multiplex PCR; TCRdb's copy has only in-frame clones and lacks some. Of 350,000 or so clones in the sample, 80% to 90% were seen once. The sequencing input was PBMCs. These receptors were taken from a young woman in good health and CMV-seronegative.

V is TRBV7-2 and J is TRBJ1-4; D is uncertain. The CDR3 contains 17 residues. V was pared by 2 bases and J by 0 bases, with 13 bases between. CDR1 and CDR2 (germline): SGHTA, FQGNSA. The CDR3 reads CASSLNRNTATNEKLFF. DNA of the CDR3: TGTGCCAGCAGCTTAAACAGAAACACAGCAACTAATGAAAAACTGTTTTTT. The whole variable domain, filled in from reference TRBV7-2 and TRBJ1-4, reads GAGVSQSPSNKVTEKGKDVELRCDPISGHTALYWYRQSLGQGLEFLIYFQGNSAPDKSGLPSDRFSAERTGGSVSTLTIQRTQQEDSAVYLCASSLNRNTATNEKLFFGSGTQLSVL.

The V and J genes are TRBV9 and TRBJ2-1; 9 bases fit TRBD2. The CDR3 sequence is 11 residues long. V was clipped by 3 bases and J by 15 bases; unmatched bases: 4. Germline CDR1 SGDLS, CDR2 YYNGEE. CDR3 nucleotides: TGTGCCAGCAGCGAAGCGGGAGGACTGTTCTTC. Translated: CASSEAGGLFF.

The chain uses TRBV20-1 and TRBJ1-1, with D hard to call. Germline lookup yields CDR1 DFQATT and CDR2 SNEGSKA (reference sequence). This CDR3 comprises 11 residues. V was shortened by 3 bases and J by 4 bases, with 6 bases between the two germline ends. The CDR3 DNA is TGCAGTGCTAGCGTACTCACTGAAGCTTTCTTT. It specifies CSASVLTEAFF.

The rearrangement links TRBV6-5 to TRBJ2-1, with 9 bases that match TRBD2. CDR1 and CDR2 from the germline V gene are MNHEY and SVGAGI. V lost 0 bases to trimming and J lost 7 bases; unmatched junction nucleotides: 4. The CDR3 has 15 amino acids. In nucleotides, the CDR3 is TGTGCCAGCAGTTACTCGGCGGGACTAGCTAATGAGCAGTTCTTC. It translates to CASSYSAGLANEQFF.

This chain connects TRBV18 to TRBJ2-1; TRBD2 is a possible D gene (6 bases). The CDR3 covers 14 residues. CDR1 KGHSH and CDR2 LQKENI come from the germline V gene. The ends were cut back, 3 bases at V and 8 bases at J, with 14 bases in the middle. The CDR3 protein is CASSPASASDEQFF. The CDR3, as DNA: TGTGCCAGCTCACCGGCTAGCGCAAGCGATGAGCAGTTCTTC.

This chain links TRBV6-1 with TRBJ2-7, with 7 nucleotides matching TRBD2. Germline lookup yields CDR1 MNHNS and CDR2 SASEGT. This CDR3 region has 15 residues. Trimming at V came to 6 bases and at J to 3 bases, leaving 11 bases not matched to a gene. The CDR3: CASSVSGIHIYEQYF. The CDR3 DNA reads as TGTGCCAGCAGCGTAAGCGGGATTCACATCTACGAGCAGTACTTC.